Presented here are 25 T cell receptor beta chains from one specimen sequenced in a study of blood T cell repertoires in COVID-19 (dated by TCRdb to 2019 to 2021). The library was made by the immunoSEQ multiplex PCR assay. The immuneACCESS repertoire file appears here via TCRdb, limited to in-frame rearrangements. These files lack a portion of the clones; in checked studies, under half of the deficit traces to unresolved V genes, and the cause of the others is not known. The sample profile shows about 210,000 clones; 83% of them were found once. In total, the top ten clones hold roughly 8.8% of the sample. Sequencing was done on a sample of peripheral blood. These receptors came from a woman aged 50 to 60 with acute or convalescent COVID-19.

The chain employs TRBV4-1 and TRBJ2-7; D not certain. The CDR3 totals 12 residues. Germline-derived CDR1 and CDR2 are MGHRA and YSYEKL. V was pared by 0 bases and J by 4 bases, with 4 bases between. This chain's CDR3 is CASSQDQYEQYF. The CDR3 DNA is TGCGCCAGCAGCCAAGATCAGTACGAGCAGTACTTC.

The chain combines TRBV3-1 (or the pseudogene TRBV3-2) with TRBJ2-2, with TRBD2 identical over 9 bases. From germline, CDR1 is LGHDT and CDR2 YNNKEL (reference sequence). There are 16 residues in the CDR3. The junction had 8 bases not matched to a gene; V was cut back by 4 bases and J by 5 bases. The DNA of the CDR3 is TGTGCCAGCAGCCCCTTGGCGGGAGGGTTGACCGGGGAGCTGTTTTTT. It translates to CASSPLAGGLTGELFF.

The V and J genes are TRBV7-2 and TRBJ1-2; D might be TRBD1 (6 bases). The CDR3 is made up of 13 amino acids. The germline V and J ends were trimmed by 6 bases and 6 bases, with 14 bases remaining between them. CDR1 SGHTA and CDR2 FQGNSA come from the germline V gene. For the CDR3, the DNA is TGTGCCAGCAGGCTACAGGGTATGGATGGCTACACCTTC. It encodes CASRLQGMDGYTF. Full variable domain (outside the CDR3, taken from reference TRBV7-2 and TRBJ1-2): GAGVSQSPSNKVTEKGKDVELRCDPISGHTALYWYRQSLGQGLEFLIYFQGNSAPDKSGLPSDRFSAERTGGSVSTLTIQRTQQEDSAVYLCASRLQGMDGYTFGSGTRLTVV.

This chain joins TRBV18 and TRBJ1-2; D call uncertain. V was shortened by 1 base and J by 6 bases, with 12 bases between the two germline ends. The CDR3 has 14 residues. CDR1 and CDR2 (germline): KGHSH, LQKENI. In DNA, the CDR3 is TGTGCCAGCTCACCACTAAAGGCCGGGAATGGCTACACCTTC. Translated: CASSPLKAGNGYTF.

V and J are TRBV7-2 and TRBJ2-7; 8 bases are shared with TRBD2. Germline CDR1 and CDR2: SGHTA and FQGNSA. The CDR3 consists of 13 residues. Trimming took 5 bases from V and 2 from J; bases not matched to a gene: 2. CDR3 DNA sequence: TGTGCCAGCAGCGCGGGAGGTACCTACGAGCAGTACTTC. Translation: CASSAGGTYEQYF. The entire variable domain, with the rest obtained from reference TRBV7-2 and TRBJ2-7, is as follows: GAGVSQSPSNKVTEKGKDVELRCDPISGHTALYWYRQSLGQGLEFLIYFQGNSAPDKSGLPSDRFSAERTGGSVSTLTIQRTQQEDSAVYLCASSAGGTYEQYFGPGTRLTVT.

CDR3 in amino acids: CASSYGTGSSYEQYF. The CDR3, as DNA: TGTGCCAGCAGCTACGGGACAGGATCCTCCTACGAGCAGTACTTC. The rearrangement links TRBV7-6 to TRBJ2-7, with 8 bases lining up with TRBD1. This CDR3 region has 15 residues. Germline V lookup: CDR1 SGHVS, CDR2 FNYEAQ. J lost 0 bases, V lost 4 bases, and 5 bases had no gene match.

The V call is TRBV6-5, the J call TRBJ2-5, with TRBD2 matching 9 bases. V lost 2 bases and J lost 2; bases outside the gene matches: 3. The CDR3 covers 15 residues. The germline CDR1 and CDR2 sequences are MNHEY and SVGAGI. CDR3 nucleotide sequence: TGTGCCAGCAGTTACGCAGGACTAGCGCAAGAGACCCAGTACTTC. Encoded protein: CASSYAGLAQETQYF.

The rearrangement uses TRBV19 and TRBJ1-1, with TRBD1 matching 9 bases. The CDR3 runs 17 residues. Trimming cost V 0 bases and J 6 bases; bases outside gene matches: 11. The V gene's germline CDR1 is LNHDA and CDR2 SQIVND (reference sequence). In DNA, the CDR3 is TGTGCCAGTAGTATAGATCCGAACAGGGGGCGAATCCCTGAAGCTTTCTTT. This encodes CASSIDPNRGRIPEAFF.

The J gene is TRBJ1-1, the V gene TRBV6-2 or TRBV6-3; tentatively, D is TRBD1 (6 bases). Per the germline V gene, CDR1 is MNHEY and CDR2 is SVGEGT. Trimming pared 4 bases from V and 10 bases from J, leaving 10 bases between. There are 11 residues in the CDR3. This chain's CDR3 is CASSWQGIAFF. Here the CDR3 DNA reads TGTGCCAGCAGTTGGCAGGGGATAGCTTTCTTT.

This sequence joins TRBV10-3 and TRBJ1-1, with 8 bases identical to TRBD1. After removal of 2 bases from V and 5 bases from J, the junction contained 7 bases not matched to a gene. The CDR3 contains 15 residues. CDR1 ENHRY and CDR2 SYGVKD come from the germline V gene. The chain's CDR3 is CAISEATGGGTEAFF. CDR3 sequence (DNA): TGTGCCATCAGTGAGGCAACAGGGGGAGGAACTGAAGCTTTCTTT.

The chain links TRBV29-1 to TRBJ2-7; tentative D call: TRBD1 (7 bases). V lost 4 bases and J 0 bases, leaving 19 bases between the germline ends. CDR3 size: 16 residues. The V gene's germline CDR1 is SQVTM and CDR2 ANQGSEA. The CDR3 DNA reads TGCAGCGTTGCCTTGGGAGGACAGGTTGACTCCTACGAGCAGTACTTC. The encoded protein is CSVALGGQVDSYEQYF.

The chain links TRBV27 to TRBJ1-1; TRBD1 might be the D (5 bases). Trimming took off 4 bases at V and 0 bases at J, with 6 bases between the two ends. CDR1 and CDR2 from the germline V gene are MNHEY and SMNVEV (reference sequence). The CDR3 is 13 residues long. The chain's CDR3 is CASSWGLNTEAFF. For the CDR3, the DNA is TGTGCCAGCAGTTGGGGCTTGAACACTGAAGCTTTCTTT.

The chain joins TRBV19 to TRBJ1-2; 11 nucleotides align to TRBD1. Germline CDR1 is LNHDA and CDR2 is SQIVND (reference sequence). This CDR3 contains 16 residues. V trimming: 4 bases; J trimming: 7 bases; junction bases outside the gene matches: 11. This CDR3 reads CASSTYSGTGGAGYTF. The CDR3 coding sequence is TGTGCCAGTAGTACCTACTCCGGGACAGGGGGGGCTGGCTACACCTTC.

The J gene is TRBJ1-2, the V gene TRBV6-5; TRBD1 matches at 8 bases. In germline, CDR1 is MNHEY, CDR2 SVGAGI. This CDR3 spans 14 amino acids. J gave up 9 bases and V 4 bases, and 10 bases lay outside the gene matches. CDR3 coding DNA: TGTGCCAGCAGTTTAGGGGACAGGAGGACGAGCTACACCTTC. Protein product: CASSLGDRRTSYTF.

CDR3 residues: CASSVRGNYNEQFF. The CDR3 nucleotides are TGTGCCAGCAGTGTCCGGGGGAACTACAATGAGCAGTTCTTC. V and J are TRBV11-2 and TRBJ2-1; tentative D call: TRBD2 (6 bases). The V gene's germline CDR1 is SGHAT and CDR2 FQNNGV. This CDR3 region has 14 residues. V lost 6 bases and J 3 bases, leaving 12 bases between the germline ends.

This rearrangement joins TRBV3-1 (or the pseudogene TRBV3-2) to TRBJ2-2; 11 bases match TRBD2. Germline V CDR1 and CDR2: LGHDT, YNNKEL (reference sequence). This CDR3 is 15 amino acids long. The junction had 1 base not matched to a gene; V was cut back by 1 base and J by 6 bases. The CDR3 DNA sequence: TGTGCCAGCAGCCAAGGTAGCGGGAGGGCCGGGGAGCTGTTTTTT. Protein sequence: CASSQGSGRAGELFF.

The V gene is TRBV7-2, the J gene TRBJ2-7, with TRBD2 matching 14 bases. Germline-derived CDR1 and CDR2 are SGHTA and FQGNSA. CDR3 length: 19 residues. The V gene end was trimmed by 3 bases and the J gene end by 0 bases; junction bases not matched to a gene: 10. The CDR3 is CASSFFGTSGSRGSYEQYF. The CDR3 coding sequence is TGTGCCAGCAGCTTCTTCGGGACTAGCGGGAGTCGAGGCTCCTACGAGCAGTACTTC. Together with reference TRBV7-2 and TRBJ2-7, the CDR3 gives the full variable domain: GAGVSQSPSNKVTEKGKDVELRCDPISGHTALYWYRQSLGQGLEFLIYFQGNSAPDKSGLPSDRFSAERTGGSVSTLTIQRTQQEDSAVYLCASSFFGTSGSRGSYEQYFGPGTRLTVT.

The V call is TRBV19, the J call TRBJ1-1; TRBD1 is a possible D gene (5 bases). Deletions cut 3 bases from V and 5 bases from J, with 10 bases between. CDR1 and CDR2 (germline): LNHDA, SQIVND (reference sequence). The CDR3 loop spans 13 amino acids. CDR3 residues: CASSIMGGTEAFF. The CDR3 coding sequence is TGTGCCAGTAGTATCATGGGGGGGACTGAAGCTTTCTTT. Combining the CDR3 with reference TRBV19 and TRBJ1-1 gives the whole variable domain DGGITQSPKYLFRKEGQNVTLSCEQNLNHDAMYWYRQDPGQGLRLIYYSQIVNDFQKGDIAEGYSVSREKKESFPLTVTSAQKNPTAFYLCASSIMGGTEAFFGQGTRLTVV.

V gene TRBV5-1 combines with J gene TRBJ2-2; TRBD2 agrees at 11 bases. This CDR3 is 17 amino acids long. Losses at the gene ends were 3 bases for V and 0 bases for J; bases not matched to a gene: 4. Per the germline V gene, CDR1 is SGHRS and CDR2 is YFSETQ. The CDR3 coding sequence is TGCGCCAGCAGCTCGACTAGCGGGGACCCGAACACCGGGGAGCTGTTTTTT. Its translation: CASSSTSGDPNTGELFF.

This chain connects TRBV18 to TRBJ2-7, with 10 bases that match TRBD1. The length of the CDR3 is 14 residues. Germline V gene data show CDR1 as KGHSH and CDR2 as LQKENI. V lost 6 bases to trimming and J lost 7 bases; unmatched junction nucleotides: 9. The CDR3 nucleotides are TGTGCCAGCTCGCCCGGGACAGGGGAGGGTGAGCAGTACTTC. Translated, it gives CASSPGTGEGEQYF.

The chain couples TRBV27 to TRBJ2-5; TRBD2 is a possible D gene (7 bases). Germline values: CDR1 MNHEY, CDR2 SMNVEV (reference sequence). V shed 6 bases and J shed 5 bases, with 16 bases lying between them. The CDR3 runs 14 residues. CDR3 residues: CASRTTGGWETQYF. The CDR3 DNA reads TGTGCCAGCAGGACTACGGGGGGCTGGGAGACCCAGTACTTC.

The gene calls are TRBV5-1 and TRBJ1-2; no firm D call. This CDR3 is built from 13 residues. Trimming stripped 0 bases from V and 6 bases from J, with 9 bases between. Germline V CDR1 and CDR2: SGHRS, YFSETQ. Here the CDR3 reads CASSLGYGDGYTF. CDR3 sequence (DNA): TGCGCCAGCAGCTTGGGGTACGGAGATGGCTACACCTTC.

This chain uses TRBV2 with TRBJ1-5; D is ambiguous. Trimming left V 6 bases short and J 8 bases short, with 11 bases between. The CDR3 has 12 residues. CDR1 is SNHLY and CDR2 is FYNNEI in the germline V gene. DNA for the CDR3: TGTGCCAGCAGACCCGGCGGGGAGCCCCAGCATTTT. Its translation is CASRPGGEPQHF.

This rearrangement joins TRBV28 to TRBJ2-1; D is perhaps TRBD2 (6 bases). V lost 5 bases to trimming and J lost 9 bases, with 20 bases between them. From germline, CDR1 is MDHEN and CDR2 SYDVKM. This CDR3 has 15 amino acids. The CDR3 region has the DNA TGTGCCAGCAGTCCCCGGACTAATCCCCCTGGTGAGCAGTTCTTC. Protein sequence: CASSPRTNPPGEQFF.

In its sample, this clone was seen once. Within the sample, other DNA sequences also encode this same CDR3. This rearrangement joins TRBV7-9 to TRBJ1-1, with 7 nucleotides matching TRBD1. With V trimmed by 5 bases and J by 5 bases, 5 bases remained unmatched. Germline values: CDR1 SEHNR, CDR2 FQNEAQ (reference sequence). This CDR3 has 13 amino acids. CDR3 bases: TGTGCCAGCAGCCTCACAGGGGATACTGAAGCTTTCTTT. Encoded protein: CASSLTGDTEAFF.